This T cell receptor beta chain was documented in a study of shared clonotypes between healthy human individuals. The overall study: CD4 naive cells filled three plates per donor, CD4 memory three, CD8 naive two and CD8 memory one.

Trimming pared 4 bases from V and 3 bases from J, leaving 7 bases between. CDR1 and CDR2 from the germline V gene are SEHNR and FQNEAQ (reference sequence). This CDR3 is built from 14 residues. About this clone: Antigen unknown. Other DNA sequences in this sample translate to the same CDR3.

Naivety among CD8 cells was defined by CD45RO negativity and positive CCR7 selection, thereby excluding terminally differentiated effector memory CD45RA+ cells. Regarding the study as a whole: Around 5.3% of naive CD4 clonotypes were shared across several donors. Clonotypes shared by all four donors outscored non-shared clonotypes in generation probability.

Per the original data handling: ImmunoSEQ output lacked quality scores and full-length reads, limiting matched filtering. Libraries were prepared by immunoSEQ multiplex PCR; TCRdb keeps only in-frame clonotypes and omits some of them. V and J calls and clone size are those listed in that table; D and trimming were worked out from the DNA. The data show some 2 million clones, with about 94% seen just once and around 1.2% held by the top ten. The clonotype originates from a young man in good health. This chain uses TRBV7-9 with TRBJ1-6; no clear D. Sequenced material: naive CD8+ T cells sorted from blood. CDR3 residues: CASSYTDYNSPLHF. In DNA, the CDR3 is TGTGCCAGCAGCTATACCGACTATAATTCACCCCTCCACTTT.